Presented here are 21 T cell receptor beta chains from one specimen sequenced in a study of blood T cell repertoires in COVID-19 (dated by TCRdb to about 2020). Library construction relied on the immunoSEQ multiplex PCR assay. In its TCRdb copy, this immuneACCESS table keeps in-frame sequences only and misses some clones. Where compared with another copy, unresolved V genes explain less than half of these, and the others have no known cause. The sample table contains approximately 26,000 clones; only one count was recorded for roughly 87% of them. The top ten hold about 48% of the sample. The sample consisted of peripheral blood. The receptors shown here come from a human donor with acute or convalescent COVID-19. The donor label of this sample is uncertain.

The V gene is TRBV6-5, the J gene TRBJ1-4; possible D gene TRBD1, 6 bases. Germline V gives CDR1 MNHEY, CDR2 SVGAGI. The CDR3 totals 15 residues. V was trimmed by 0 bases and J by 5 bases, leaving 10 bases between them. CDR3 in DNA: TGTGCCAGCAGTTACTCCGGCAGGGGCAATGAAAAACTGTTTTTT. The encoded protein is CASSYSGRGNEKLFF.

V is TRBV5-1 and J is TRBJ2-3; TRBD2 aligns across 8 bases. Germline CDR1 is SGHRS and CDR2 is YFSETQ. J lost 6 bases, V lost 4 bases, and 13 bases had no gene match. This CDR3 is built from 16 residues. CDR3 nucleotide sequence: TGCGCCAGCAGCCGTATGAGAAGCGGGAGTTCGGATACGCAGTATTTT. Protein: CASSRMRSGSSDTQYF.

The chain uses TRBV6-4 and TRBJ1-1, with D perhaps matching TRBD1 (5 bases). Germline assignment: CDR1 MRHNA and CDR2 SNTAGT. This CDR3 region has 13 residues. Deletions cut 3 bases from V and 5 bases from J, with 10 bases between. The CDR3 spells CASSETQGTEAFF. The CDR3 bases are TGTGCCAGCAGTGAAACTCAGGGAACTGAAGCTTTCTTT.

The chain combines TRBV19 with TRBJ1-5, with D possibly TRBD1 on 5 matching bases. The germline V gene has CDR1 LNHDA and CDR2 SQIVND (reference sequence). The V end was cut by 4 bases, the J end by 1 base, with 11 bases between. The CDR3 has 15 amino acids. The CDR3 sequence: CASSRTRGSNQPQHF. DNA for the CDR3: TGTGCCAGTAGTAGAACTCGGGGGAGCAATCAGCCCCAGCATTTT.

V gene TRBV3-1 (or the pseudogene TRBV3-2) combines with J gene TRBJ2-1, with D possibly TRBD2 on 5 matching bases. Per the germline V gene, CDR1 is LGHDT and CDR2 is YNNKEL (reference sequence). The CDR3 covers 16 residues. V lost 4 bases to trimming and J lost 5 bases, with 18 bases between them. In DNA, the CDR3 is TGTGCCAGCAGCCCACGCACTAGTCGCTCAAACAATGAGCAGTTCTTC. Translation gives CASSPRTSRSNNEQFF.

This chain uses TRBV3-1 (or the pseudogene TRBV3-2) with TRBJ2-7; TRBD2 might be the D (6 bases). Germline CDR1 reads LGHDT; CDR2 reads YNNKEL (reference sequence). This CDR3 comprises 14 residues. V was pared by 4 bases and J by 7 bases, with 17 bases between. The CDR3 loop reads CASSPLGGPGEQYF. DNA for the CDR3: TGTGCCAGCAGCCCGCTCGGAGGGCCGGGGGAGCAGTACTTC.

The V and J genes are TRBV10-2 and TRBJ1-5; 8 positions agree with TRBD1. The CDR3 totals 14 residues. Germline-derived CDR1 and CDR2 are WSHSY and SAAADI. Trimming cost V 8 bases and J 0 bases; bases outside gene matches: 3. CDR3 protein: CASSTGDSNQPQHF. CDR3 sequence (DNA): TGCGCCAGCTCGACAGGGGATAGCAATCAGCCCCAGCATTTT.

This clone occurred once. The chain carries TRBV10-1 and TRBJ1-1, with D possibly matching TRBD1 (5 bases). The CDR3 spans 16 residues. Germline CDR1 WNHNN, CDR2 SYGVQD (reference sequence). Trimming pared 1 base from V and 1 base from J, leaving 13 bases between. CDR3 DNA sequence: TGCGCCAGCAGTGAGTATCGACAGATCAGGAACACTGAAGCTTTCTTT. Protein product: CASSEYRQIRNTEAFF.

V gene TRBV5-1 combines with J gene TRBJ1-2; D uncertain. Germline CDR1 SGHRS, CDR2 YFSETQ. CDR3 length: 16 residues. V shed 2 bases and J shed 0 bases, with 14 bases lying between them. The CDR3 loop reads CASSFAGNGANYGYTF. DNA for the CDR3: TGCGCCAGCAGCTTTGCGGGCAATGGAGCTAACTATGGCTACACCTTC.

The V call is TRBV29-1, the J call TRBJ2-1, with D perhaps matching TRBD1 (6 bases). The CDR3 consists of 16 residues. Germline CDR1 reads SQVTM; CDR2 reads ANQGSEA. Trimming took 2 bases from V and 0 from J, leaving 14 bases between them. This CDR3 reads CSVETMDSASYNEQFF. In DNA form, the CDR3 reads TGCAGCGTTGAAACAATGGACAGTGCCTCCTACAATGAGCAGTTCTTC.

The chain carries TRBV9 and TRBJ2-7; the match to TRBD2 covers 11 bases. Germline-derived CDR1 and CDR2 are SGDLS and YYNGEE. The CDR3 runs to 14 residues. V shed 3 bases and J 1 base; nucleotides not matched to a gene: 0. For the CDR3, the DNA is TGTGCCAGCAGCGGACTAGCGGGGTCCTACGAGCAGTACTTC. Residues: CASSGLAGSYEQYF.

In DNA, the CDR3 is TGTGCCAGCAGTGGGGCGACAGGGCGAACAGATACGCAGTATTTT. It yields the protein CASSGATGRTDTQYF. The chain combines TRBV25-1 with TRBJ2-3; 7 nucleotides line up with TRBD1. The CDR3 runs 15 residues. Germline V gene data show CDR1 as MGHDK and CDR2 as SYGVNS. J was trimmed by 3 bases and V by 4 bases; bases with no gene match: 7.

This clone is a singleton in its sample. The V call is TRBV4-1, the J call TRBJ2-5; D is unresolved. V gave up 4 bases and J gave up 3 bases, with 18 bases separating them. This CDR3 region has 16 residues. Germline V gives CDR1 MGHRA, CDR2 YSYEKL. The CDR3 region has the DNA TGCGCCAGCAGCCCCCGAGGAGCCGACGCAAAAGAGACCCAGTACTTC. Amino acid sequence: CASSPRGADAKETQYF.

The V call is TRBV5-1, the J call TRBJ2-3; the match to TRBD2 covers 8 bases. The CDR3 runs 19 residues. Trimming at V came to 3 bases and at J to 0 bases, leaving 15 bases not matched to a gene. The V gene's germline CDR1 is SGHRS and CDR2 YFSETQ. The CDR3 sequence: CASSSSGGHPLASTDTQYF. DNA for the CDR3: TGCGCCAGCAGCTCGAGCGGGGGCCATCCCCTCGCTAGCACAGATACGCAGTATTTT. Full variable domain (outside the CDR3, taken from reference TRBV5-1 and TRBJ2-3): KAGVTQTPRYLIKTRGQQVTLSCSPISGHRSVSWYQQTPGQGLQFLFEYFSETQRNKGNFPGRFSGRQFSNSRSEMNVSTLELGDSALYLCASSSSGGHPLASTDTQYFGPGTRLTVL.

Here the CDR3 reads CASSQDGVLSTDTQYF. In nucleotides, the CDR3 is TGTGCCAGCAGCCAAGATGGAGTGCTGAGCACAGATACGCAGTATTTT. The chain is built from TRBV3-1 (or the pseudogene TRBV3-2) and TRBJ2-3; D is ambiguous. Trimming shortened V by 0 bases and J by 0 bases, and 10 bases separated the two germline ends. CDR1 and CDR2 (germline): LGHDT, YNNKEL (reference sequence). There are 16 residues in the CDR3.

The gene calls are TRBV4-2 and TRBJ2-1; D unresolved. The CDR3 covers 13 residues. Germline V gene data show CDR1 as LGHNA and CDR2 as YNFKEQ. V was cut by 0 bases and J by 8 bases, with 8 bases left in between. Written as DNA, the CDR3 is TGTGCCAGCAGCCAAGATAACATCTATGAGCAGTTCTTC. This translates into CASSQDNIYEQFF.

This clone turned up a few times. The chain has TRBV19 and TRBJ1-2, with D possibly TRBD1 on 6 matching bases. V lost 7 bases to trimming and J lost 4 bases, with 19 bases between them. The CDR3 is 15 amino acids. Germline loops: CDR1 LNHDA, CDR2 SQIVND (reference sequence). In nucleotides, the CDR3 is TGTGCCAGTAACCACAACGACAGGATATCCTATGGCTACACCTTC. Its translation: CASNHNDRISYGYTF.

The rearrangement links TRBV6-4 to TRBJ2-1; 8 bases are shared with TRBD2. This CDR3 region has 15 residues. Unmatched junction bases numbered 7, after V lost 3 bases and J lost 6 bases. Looked up from germline, CDR1 is MRHNA and CDR2 is SNTAGT. The chain's CDR3 is CASSDSGLDPNEQFF. CDR3 nucleotides: TGTGCCAGCAGTGATTCGGGACTAGACCCCAATGAGCAGTTCTTC.

The genes are TRBV19 and TRBJ1-5, with D hard to call. The V gene lost 2 bases and the J gene lost 0 bases, with 8 bases spanning the gap. CDR3 length: 15 amino acids. The V gene's germline CDR1 is LNHDA and CDR2 SQIVND (reference sequence). The DNA of the CDR3 is TGTGCCAGTAGTATAATGGGAGATAGCAATCAGCCCCAGCATTTT. It translates to CASSIMGDSNQPQHF.

This chain connects TRBV6-5 to TRBJ2-5; TRBD2 aligns across 9 bases. Germline CDR1 MNHEY, CDR2 SVGAGI. Trimming at V came to 2 bases and at J to 3 bases, leaving 7 bases not matched to a gene. The length of the CDR3 is 16 residues. In DNA form, the CDR3 reads TGTGCCAGCAGTTACCGCATACTAGCGGGTAAAGAGACCCAGTACTTC. Translating it yields CASSYRILAGKETQYF.

The rearrangement joins TRBV27 to TRBJ1-1; the D gene is possibly TRBD1 (5 bases). The V and J ends lost 3 bases and 1 base respectively, with 24 bases between them. The CDR3 is made up of 19 amino acids. Per germline, CDR1 MNHEY and CDR2 SMNVEV (reference sequence). In nucleotides, the CDR3 is TGTGCCAGCAGTTTCCCTCCCTCAGGGAACGCCCTGGGGAACACTGAAGCTTTCTTT. This sequence encodes CASSFPPSGNALGNTEAFF.